This TCR beta chain appears in the sequencing data of a study of T cell repertoires in cytomegalovirus infection. Germline CDR1 and CDR2: SGHTA and FQGNSA. The CDR3 loop spans 12 amino acids. Trimming shortened V by 3 bases and J by 5 bases, and 7 bases separated the two germline ends. Study-wide results and caveats: Carriage of CMV together with the relevant HLA was identifiable through cumulative public TCR beta family frequency. HLA-C-restricted CMV clonotypes gave the most frequent clonotype in two of eight donors.

From the reads, TCRdb called clonotypes with MiXCR, one entry per CDR3 protein. Found here are about 700,000 distinct CDR3 sequences, around 32% of them singletons; the top ten hold about 18%. Comment on this clonotype: Its antigen is still unknown.

This receptor was identified in a human donor in good health (CMV status not recorded). Some clones in this sample may be carry-over from other donors' samples. The chain links TRBV7-2 to TRBJ2-5; D is perhaps TRBD2 (5 bases). The specimen was cultured PBMCs, collected from culture after CMV antigen stimulation. In nucleotides, the CDR3 is TGTGCCAGCAGCTTCGAGGGCGAGACCCAGTACTTC. It specifies CASSFEGETQYF.